The TCR beta chain under discussion was sequenced for a study of blood T cell repertoires in COVID-19. All enrollees were about 18 to 89 years old and from approximately 24 US areas. In germline, CDR1 is GTSNPN, CDR2 SVGIG (reference sequence). The CDR3 spans 14 residues. V gave up 2 bases and J gave up 0 bases, with 8 bases separating them. Sequencing was performed with immunoSEQ multiplex PCR; in TCRdb, only in-frame clones are kept and a portion is missing. The sample has hundreds of thousands of clones; approximately 91% are singletons. This sequence originates from a man between 60 and 70 years old who had recovered from COVID-19. This rearrangement joins TRBV30 to TRBJ1-5, with no clear D. Sample: PBMCs or T cells enriched from blood (not recorded which). CDR3 protein: CAWSLEFSNQPQHF. CDR3 sequence (DNA): TGTGCCTGGAGTCTGGAGTTTAGCAATCAGCCCCAGCATTTT.